These 23 T cell receptor beta chains share one sample of origin, sequenced in a study of Ad26.COV2.S vaccination and SARS-CoV-2 variants. Here immunoSEQ multiplex PCR was the method, and the copy in TCRdb shows in-frame clones only, minus some. The sample shows about 350,000 clones, roughly 85% of them seen only once. Documented treatment: approximately 18 received Ad26.COV2.S at low or high dose, single or two shots; five or six received placebo; per-sample allocation not given. Specimens were obtained on day 63 following the first vaccine or placebo injection. The source material was peripheral blood, sampled in a trial of Ad26.COV2.S vaccine versus placebo. These receptors were taken from a person between 18 and 65 years old who received the Ad26.COV2.S COVID-19 vaccine or a placebo.

The rearrangement links TRBV6-6 to TRBJ2-3, with 9 bases fitting TRBD2. The germline gives CDR1 MNHNY, CDR2 SVGAGI (reference sequence). The CDR3 runs 13 residues. With V trimmed by 7 bases and J by 14 bases, 13 bases remained unmatched. CDR3 bases: TGTGCCAGCATCGCGGCGGCGGGAGGGCCAAGGTATTTT. Its protein is CASIAAAGGPRYF.

The chain has TRBV27 and TRBJ2-5, with D perhaps assigned TRBD1 or TRBD2 (5 bases each). V was cut by 3 bases and J by 5 bases, with 25 bases left in between. This CDR3 spans 18 amino acids. Germline CDR1 is MNHEY and CDR2 is SMNVEV (reference sequence). CDR3 loop: CASSFVGRQAVGVETQYF. The CDR3 DNA sequence: TGTGCCAGCAGTTTTGTGGGTCGGCAAGCGGTGGGGGTGGAGACCCAGTACTTC.

V usage is TRBV7-9 and J usage is TRBJ2-2; no definite D call. V lost 1 base, J lost 1 base, and 4 bases lay in between. Germline-derived CDR1 and CDR2 are SEHNR and FQNEAQ (reference sequence). This CDR3 contains 14 residues. The CDR3: CASSLDWNTGELFF. The CDR3 DNA follows: TGTGCCAGCAGCTTAGATTGGAACACCGGGGAGCTGTTTTTT.

The chain carries TRBV7-9 and TRBJ2-6, with a weak D call TRBD1 (5 bases). The CDR3 is 17 amino acids. Per the germline V gene, CDR1 is SEHNR and CDR2 is FQNEAQ (reference sequence). V shed 3 bases and J shed 0 bases, with 12 bases lying between them. Here the CDR3 reads CASSLGQALSGANVLTF. The CDR3 nucleotides read TGTGCCAGCAGCTTGGGGCAAGCCCTCTCTGGGGCCAACGTCCTGACTTTC.

The CDR3 protein is CAIRRTPNTEAFF. Written as DNA, the CDR3 is TGTGCCATCAGACGAACACCGAACACTGAAGCTTTCTTT. The J gene is TRBJ1-1, the V gene TRBV10-3; D not certain. The CDR3 length is 13 residues. The germline V gene encodes CDR1 ENHRY and CDR2 SYGVKD. V dropped 6 bases and J dropped 1 base, with 9 bases sitting between them.

The chain joins TRBV5-1 to TRBJ2-7, with 7 nucleotides matching TRBD1. V lost 4 bases and J lost 3; bases outside the gene matches: 7. Germline-derived CDR1 and CDR2 are SGHRS and YFSETQ. CDR3 length equals 14 residues. CDR3 DNA: TGCGCCAGCAGCCCGGGGACAGAAAACTACGAGCAGTACTTC. As protein: CASSPGTENYEQYF.

This chain uses TRBV21-1 with TRBJ2-7; TRBD1, the D gene given by the table, was not confirmed from the DNA. TRBV21-1 is a recognized pseudogene. The CDR3 is 13 residues long. The CDR3 bases are TGTGCCAGCTCACCTGGGCGTTTGTACGAGCAGTACTTC. Protein product: CASSPGRLYEQYF.

The chain has TRBV11-2 and TRBJ1-5; a possible D gene is TRBD1 (6 bases). This CDR3 spans 14 amino acids. The ends were cut back, 1 base at V and 6 bases at J, with 10 bases in the middle. Germline V gene data show CDR1 as SGHAT and CDR2 as FQNNGV. The CDR3 nucleotides are TGTGCCAGCAGCTTAGGGTTAGGGGGTCAGCCCCAGCATTTT. Its protein product is CASSLGLGGQPQHF.

The rearrangement links TRBV11-2 to TRBJ2-5, with D tentatively TRBD1 or TRBD2 (5 bases each). This CDR3 region has 13 residues. The V gene's germline CDR1 is SGHAT and CDR2 FQNNGV. The V gene lost 2 bases and the J gene lost 3 bases, with 7 bases spanning the gap. CDR3 residues: CASSLRGEETQYF. CDR3 sequence (DNA): TGTGCCAGCAGCTTACGAGGGGAAGAGACCCAGTACTTC.

This chain connects TRBV5-1 to TRBJ2-2, with 8 nucleotides matching TRBD1. There are 17 residues in the CDR3. Germline CDR1 and CDR2: SGHRS and YFSETQ. The junction had 4 bases not matched to a gene; V was cut back by 0 bases and J by 0 bases. The CDR3 is CASSLGDRSANTGELFF. Here the CDR3 DNA reads TGCGCCAGCAGCTTGGGGGACAGGTCGGCGAACACCGGGGAGCTGTTTTTT.

V usage is TRBV7-9 and J usage is TRBJ2-1; D call uncertain. CDR3 length: 13 amino acids. Trimming stripped 5 bases from V and 9 bases from J, with 14 bases between. CDR1 SEHNR and CDR2 FQNEAQ come from the germline V gene (reference sequence). The CDR3 coding sequence is TGTGCCAGCAGCACGACCTTGACGGGTGAGCAGTTCTTC. Translated: CASSTTLTGEQFF. Variable domain in full (rest from reference TRBV7-9 and TRBJ2-1): DTGVSQNPRHKITKRGQNVTFRCDPISEHNRLYWYRQTLGQGPEFLTYFQNEAQLEKSRLLSDRFSAERPKGSFSTLEIQRTEQGDSAMYLCASSTTLTGEQFFGPGTRLTVL.

The chain joins TRBV6-6 to TRBJ1-1, with TRBD1 identical over 7 bases. Germline CDR1 is MNHNY and CDR2 is SVGAGI (reference sequence). The CDR3 is made up of 14 amino acids. V lost 6 bases, J lost 5 bases, and 9 bases stayed unmatched. As DNA, the CDR3 is TGTGCCAGCAGCTTCGACAGGGTACTAACTGAAGCTTTCTTT. As protein: CASSFDRVLTEAFF.

In its sample, this clone was seen once. The chain employs TRBV7-8 and TRBJ2-7; weak D call: TRBD1 (6 bases). Trimming shortened V by 1 base and J by 3 bases, and 13 bases separated the two germline ends. Germline assignment: CDR1 SGHVS and CDR2 FQNEAQ. This CDR3 has 15 residues. The CDR3 reads CASSLGGGDGYEQYF. The CDR3 DNA follows: TGTGCCAGCAGCTTAGGAGGGGGAGACGGCTACGAGCAGTACTTC.

CDR3 in DNA: TGCGCCAGCGCCCACAGGGGGCGCGATGAAAAACTGTTTTTT. It yields the protein CASAHRGRDEKLFF. The gene calls are TRBV10-2 and TRBJ1-4; 9 bases agree with TRBD1. The V gene end was trimmed by 8 bases and the J gene end by 6 bases; junction bases not matched to a gene: 7. In germline, CDR1 is WSHSY, CDR2 SAAADI. This CDR3 is built from 14 residues.

This sequence joins TRBV5-1 and TRBJ1-2; D is unclear. The CDR3 sequence is 14 residues long. Trimming removed 2 bases from V and 0 bases from J, with 8 bases in between. Germline lookup yields CDR1 SGHRS and CDR2 YFSETQ. The CDR3 bases are TGCGCCAGCAGCTTAGAGGCCTCTAACTATGGCTACACCTTC. Translated: CASSLEASNYGYTF. Complete variable domain (other parts from reference TRBV5-1 and TRBJ1-2): KAGVTQTPRYLIKTRGQQVTLSCSPISGHRSVSWYQQTPGQGLQFLFEYFSETQRNKGNFPGRFSGRQFSNSRSEMNVSTLELGDSALYLCASSLEASNYGYTFGSGTRLTVV.

Only one count was recorded for this clone. In the same sample, other DNA sequences code for this CDR3. The chain employs TRBV6-5 and TRBJ2-6; D remains ambiguous. CDR1 and CDR2 from the germline V gene are MNHEY and SVGAGI. This CDR3 comprises 15 residues. Deletions cut 2 bases from V and 0 bases from J, with 5 bases between. The CDR3 DNA is TGTGCCAGCAGTTACAGGGTCTCTGGGGCCAACGTCCTGACTTTC. This codes for CASSYRVSGANVLTF.

The J gene is TRBJ1-6, the V gene TRBV7-2; D gene ambiguous. V lost 6 bases to trimming and J lost 1 base, with 10 bases between them. This CDR3 region has 15 residues. Germline-derived CDR1 and CDR2 are SGHTA and FQGNSA. DNA for the CDR3: TGTGCCAGCAGAAACGTAGGATCCTATAATTCACCCCTCCACTTT. This gives the protein CASRNVGSYNSPLHF.

The chain employs TRBV19 and TRBJ1-5; D may be TRBD1 (6 bases). Germline CDR1 and CDR2: LNHDA and SQIVND (reference sequence). The CDR3 runs to 13 residues. V lost 4 bases and J 7 bases, leaving 11 bases between the germline ends. This chain's CDR3 is CASSTGHRQPQHF. CDR3 coding DNA: TGTGCCAGTAGTACGGGACACCGCCAGCCCCAGCATTTT.

This clone is a singleton in its sample. CDR3 region: CATSGNDRGRREQYF. The CDR3 nucleotides are TGTGCCACCAGTGGTAACGACAGGGGCCGACGCGAGCAGTACTTC. The rearrangement links TRBV24-1 to TRBJ2-7; 8 nucleotides agree with TRBD1. The J segment lost 6 bases and the V segment lost 5 bases, leaving 11 bases of the junction unmatched. The CDR3 covers 15 residues. In germline, CDR1 is KGHDR, CDR2 SFDVKD.

The chain is built from TRBV7-2 and TRBJ1-1; possible D gene TRBD1, 5 bases. Trimming cost V 3 bases and J 1 base, with 9 bases left between them. Germline V CDR1 and CDR2: SGHTA, FQGNSA. The CDR3 loop spans 14 amino acids. This chain's CDR3 is CASSFHRQNTEAFF. As DNA, the CDR3 is TGTGCCAGCAGCTTCCACAGGCAGAACACTGAAGCTTTCTTT.

The chain has TRBV7-2 and TRBJ1-2; weak D call: TRBD1 (6 bases). Trimming took 1 base from V and 3 from J, leaving 15 bases between them. This CDR3 spans 16 amino acids. Germline CDR1 SGHTA, CDR2 FQGNSA. The CDR3 DNA is TGTGCCAGCAGCTTAGGGGGTACCTGGGGGCACTATGGCTACACCTTC. Encoded protein: CASSLGGTWGHYGYTF.

The rearrangement uses TRBV28 and TRBJ2-3, with no clear D. V lost 5 bases, J lost 14 bases, and 17 bases lay in between. The CDR3 loop spans 12 amino acids. Germline-derived CDR1 and CDR2 are MDHEN and SYDVKM. CDR3 sequence reads: CASSPHPPLWYF. CDR3 DNA sequence: TGTGCCAGCAGTCCACACCCGCCGCTCTGGTATTTT.

The chain recombines TRBV4-3 with TRBJ2-3, with a weak D call TRBD2 (5 bases). Trimming took off 6 bases at V and 4 bases at J, with 8 bases between the two ends. Germline V CDR1 and CDR2: LGHNA, YSLEER. The CDR3 is 12 amino acids. CDR3 sequence: CASSRGSDTQYF. The CDR3 bases are TGCGCCAGCAGTCGGGGATCAGATACGCAGTATTTT.